This T cell receptor (beta chain) was sequenced in a study of tumor and adjacent non-tumor tissue in lung cancer. Study context: Patients comprised about a dozen adenocarcinoma, a couple of squamous cell carcinoma and 1 small cell lung cancer. Findings and limits, study-wide: Significantly higher TCR diversity was found in tumor than normal lung.

RNA was extracted from bulk tissue without any cell sorting. With respect to this clonotype: What it recognizes is unknown.

The germline CDR1 and CDR2 sequences are SGHDT and YYEEEE. V shed 4 bases and J shed 1 base, with 16 bases lying between them. The length of the CDR3 is 16 residues. TCRbeta libraries were built with three rounds of nested PCR, modified from ARM-PCR. TCRdb used MiXCR to reprocess the multiplex PCR reads, holding one entry per CDR3 protein. This sample has about 76,000 distinct CDR3 sequences, with nearly 70% found just once. This receptor was identified in an older woman with non-small cell lung cancer. The gene calls are TRBV5-6 and TRBJ2-3; D is undetermined. The sample comprised lung tumor tissue. The CDR3 sequence: CASSPTDGPGTDTQYF. The CDR3 region has the DNA TGTGCCAGCAGCCCGACTGATGGACCGGGCACAGATACGCAGTATTTT.